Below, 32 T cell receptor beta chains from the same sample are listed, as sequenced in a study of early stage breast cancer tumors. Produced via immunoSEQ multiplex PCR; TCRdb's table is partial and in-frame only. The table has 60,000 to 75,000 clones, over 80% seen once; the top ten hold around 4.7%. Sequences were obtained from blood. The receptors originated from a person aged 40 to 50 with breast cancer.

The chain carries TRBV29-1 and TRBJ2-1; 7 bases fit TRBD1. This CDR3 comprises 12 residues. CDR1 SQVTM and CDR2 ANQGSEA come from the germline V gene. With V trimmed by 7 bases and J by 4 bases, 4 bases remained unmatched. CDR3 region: CSEDRVYNEQFF. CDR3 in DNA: TGCAGCGAAGACAGGGTTTACAATGAGCAGTTCTTC.

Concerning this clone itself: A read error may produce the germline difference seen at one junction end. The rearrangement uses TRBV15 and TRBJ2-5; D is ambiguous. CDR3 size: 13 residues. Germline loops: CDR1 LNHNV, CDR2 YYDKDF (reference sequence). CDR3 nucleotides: TGTGCCACCAGTAGAGGATATAAAGAGACCCAGTACTTC. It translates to CATSRGYKETQYF.

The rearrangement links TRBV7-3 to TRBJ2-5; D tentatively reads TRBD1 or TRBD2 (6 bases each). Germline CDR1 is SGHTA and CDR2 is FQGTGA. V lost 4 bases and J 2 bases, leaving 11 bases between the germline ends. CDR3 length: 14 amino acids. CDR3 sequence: CASSYRGGQETQYF. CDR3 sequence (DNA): TGTGCCAGCAGCTACCGAGGGGGGCAAGAGACCCAGTACTTC.

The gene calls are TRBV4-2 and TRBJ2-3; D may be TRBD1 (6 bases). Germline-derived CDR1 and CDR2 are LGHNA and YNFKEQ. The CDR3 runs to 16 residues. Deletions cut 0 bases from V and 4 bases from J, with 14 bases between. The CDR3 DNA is TGTGCCAGCAGCCAAGAACTCCTAGGGGGTCCAGATACGCAGTATTTT. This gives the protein CASSQELLGGPDTQYF.

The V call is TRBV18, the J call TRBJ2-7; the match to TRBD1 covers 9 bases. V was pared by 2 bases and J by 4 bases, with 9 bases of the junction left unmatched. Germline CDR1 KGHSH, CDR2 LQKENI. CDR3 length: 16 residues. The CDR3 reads CASSPRTGTGRYEQYF. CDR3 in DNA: TGTGCCAGCTCACCAAGAACCGGGACAGGGAGGTACGAGCAGTACTTC.

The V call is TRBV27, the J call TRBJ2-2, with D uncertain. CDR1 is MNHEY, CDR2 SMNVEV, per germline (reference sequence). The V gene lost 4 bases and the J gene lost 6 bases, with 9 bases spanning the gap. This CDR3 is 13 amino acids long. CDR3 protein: CASSYSGPGELFF. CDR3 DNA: TGTGCCAGCAGTTACTCTGGGCCCGGGGAGCTGTTTTTT.

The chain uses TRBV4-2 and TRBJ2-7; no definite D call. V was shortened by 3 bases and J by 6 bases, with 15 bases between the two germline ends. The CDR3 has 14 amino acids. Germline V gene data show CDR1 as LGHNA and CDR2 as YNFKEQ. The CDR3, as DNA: TGTGCCAGCAGCCATGGTGACTGGCAAGGCGAGCAGTACTTC. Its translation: CASSHGDWQGEQYF.

The DNA of the CDR3 is TGTGCCAGCAGTTCCCCGGGAGCCATGAACACTGAAGCTTTCTTT. This gives the protein CASSSPGAMNTEAFF. The rearrangement uses TRBV27 and TRBJ1-1; D gene uncertain. The germline gives CDR1 MNHEY, CDR2 SMNVEV (reference sequence). Trimming shortened V by 4 bases and J by 0 bases, and 12 bases separated the two germline ends. CDR3 length: 15 residues.

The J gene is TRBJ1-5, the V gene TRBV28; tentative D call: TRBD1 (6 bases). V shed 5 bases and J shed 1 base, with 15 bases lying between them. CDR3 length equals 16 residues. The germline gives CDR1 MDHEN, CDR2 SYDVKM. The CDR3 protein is CASSILGQTSNQPQHF. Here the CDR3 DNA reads TGTGCCAGCAGTATACTAGGACAGACGAGCAATCAGCCCCAGCATTTT.

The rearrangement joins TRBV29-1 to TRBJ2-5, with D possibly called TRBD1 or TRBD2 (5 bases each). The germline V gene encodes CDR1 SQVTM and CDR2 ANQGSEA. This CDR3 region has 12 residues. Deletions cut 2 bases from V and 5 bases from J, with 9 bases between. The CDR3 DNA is TGCAGCGTTGAAAGGGGAGCGGAGACCCAGTACTTC. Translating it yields CSVERGAETQYF.

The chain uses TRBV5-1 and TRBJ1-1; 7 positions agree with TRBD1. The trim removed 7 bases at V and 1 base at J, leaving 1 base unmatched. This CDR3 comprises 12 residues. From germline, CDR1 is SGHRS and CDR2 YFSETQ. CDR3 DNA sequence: TGCGCCAGCCGGACAGGGAACACTGAAGCTTTCTTT. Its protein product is CASRTGNTEAFF.

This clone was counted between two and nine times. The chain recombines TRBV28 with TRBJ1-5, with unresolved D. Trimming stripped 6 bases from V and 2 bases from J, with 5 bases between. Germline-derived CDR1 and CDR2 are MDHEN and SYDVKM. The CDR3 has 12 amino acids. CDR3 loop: CASRRRNQPQHF. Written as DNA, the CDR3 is TGTGCCAGCAGAAGGCGCAATCAGCCCCAGCATTTT.

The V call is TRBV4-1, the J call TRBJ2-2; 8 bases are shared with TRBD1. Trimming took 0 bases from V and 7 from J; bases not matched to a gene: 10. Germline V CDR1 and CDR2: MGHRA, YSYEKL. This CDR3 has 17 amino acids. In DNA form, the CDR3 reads TGCGCCAGCAGCCAAGAAAGTAGGCAGGGGGCCGGCGGGGAGCTGTTTTTT. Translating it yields CASSQESRQGAGGELFF.

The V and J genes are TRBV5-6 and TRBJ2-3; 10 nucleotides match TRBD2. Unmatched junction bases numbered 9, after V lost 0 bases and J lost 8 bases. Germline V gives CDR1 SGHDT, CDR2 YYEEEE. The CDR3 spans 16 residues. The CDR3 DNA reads TGTGCCAGCAGCTTGGGGTCAGCGGGAGGGCGAGGTACGCAGTATTTT. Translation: CASSLGSAGGRGTQYF.

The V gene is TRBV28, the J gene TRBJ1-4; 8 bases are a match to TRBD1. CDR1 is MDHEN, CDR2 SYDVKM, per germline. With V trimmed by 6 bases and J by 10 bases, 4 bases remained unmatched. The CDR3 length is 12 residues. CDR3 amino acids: CASRTGVGKLFF. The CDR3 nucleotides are TGTGCCAGCAGGACAGGGGTCGGAAAACTGTTTTTT.

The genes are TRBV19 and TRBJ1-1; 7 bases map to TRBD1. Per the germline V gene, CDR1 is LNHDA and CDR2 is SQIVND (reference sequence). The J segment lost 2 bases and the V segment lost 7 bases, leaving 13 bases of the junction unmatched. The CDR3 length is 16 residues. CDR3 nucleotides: TGTGCCAGTATCCCGACTAGGGGACAGCTCAACACTGAAGCTTTCTTT. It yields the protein CASIPTRGQLNTEAFF.

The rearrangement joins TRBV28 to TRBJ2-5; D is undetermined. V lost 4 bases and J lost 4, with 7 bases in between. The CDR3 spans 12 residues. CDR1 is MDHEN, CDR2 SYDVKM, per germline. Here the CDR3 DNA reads TGTGCCAGCAGTTCCCCGCCAGAGACCCAGTACTTC. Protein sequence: CASSSPPETQYF.

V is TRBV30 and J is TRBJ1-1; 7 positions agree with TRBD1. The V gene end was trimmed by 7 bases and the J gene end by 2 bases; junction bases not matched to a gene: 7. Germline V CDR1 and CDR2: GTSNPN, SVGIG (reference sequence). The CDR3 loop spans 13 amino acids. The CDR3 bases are TGTGCCTTCCGGGGACAGTTCAACACTGAAGCTTTCTTT. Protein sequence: CAFRGQFNTEAFF.

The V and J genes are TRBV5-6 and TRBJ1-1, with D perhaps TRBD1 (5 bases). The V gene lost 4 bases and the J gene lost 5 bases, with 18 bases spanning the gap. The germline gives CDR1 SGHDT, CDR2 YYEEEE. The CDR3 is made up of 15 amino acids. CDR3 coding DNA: TGTGCCAGCAGCCGACCGGCCCAGGGAATTACTGAAGCTTTCTTT. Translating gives CASSRPAQGITEAFF.

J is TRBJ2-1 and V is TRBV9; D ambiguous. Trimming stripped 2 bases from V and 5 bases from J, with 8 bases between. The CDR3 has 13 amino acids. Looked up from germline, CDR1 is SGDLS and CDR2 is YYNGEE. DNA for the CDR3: TGTGCCAGCAGCGTCTACGGAGACAATGAGCAGTTCTTC. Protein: CASSVYGDNEQFF.

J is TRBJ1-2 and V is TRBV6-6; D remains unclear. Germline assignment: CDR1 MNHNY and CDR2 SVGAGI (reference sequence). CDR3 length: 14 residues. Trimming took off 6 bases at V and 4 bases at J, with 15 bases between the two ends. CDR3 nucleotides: TGTGCCAGCAGCCTTGGGAAGGACTTCTATGGCTACACCTTC. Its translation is CASSLGKDFYGYTF.

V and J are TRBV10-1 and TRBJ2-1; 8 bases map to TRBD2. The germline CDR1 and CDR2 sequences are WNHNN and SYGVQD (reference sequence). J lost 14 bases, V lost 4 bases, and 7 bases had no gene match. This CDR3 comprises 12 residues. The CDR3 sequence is CASSVPGGAKFF. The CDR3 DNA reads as TGCGCCAGCAGTGTCCCGGGGGGGGCTAAGTTCTTC.

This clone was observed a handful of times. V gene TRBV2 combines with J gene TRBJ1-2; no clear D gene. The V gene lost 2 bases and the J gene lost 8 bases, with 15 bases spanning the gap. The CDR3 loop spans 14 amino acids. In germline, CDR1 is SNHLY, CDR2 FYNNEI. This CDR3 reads CASSELVGMKGYTF. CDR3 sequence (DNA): TGTGCCAGCAGTGAACTAGTGGGTATGAAGGGCTACACCTTC. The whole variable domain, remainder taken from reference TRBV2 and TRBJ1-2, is EPEVTQTPSHQVTQMGQEVILRCVPISNHLYFYWYRQILGQKVEFLVSFYNNEISEKSEIFDDQFSVERPDGSNFTLKIRSTKLEDSAMYFCASSELVGMKGYTFGSGTRLTVV.

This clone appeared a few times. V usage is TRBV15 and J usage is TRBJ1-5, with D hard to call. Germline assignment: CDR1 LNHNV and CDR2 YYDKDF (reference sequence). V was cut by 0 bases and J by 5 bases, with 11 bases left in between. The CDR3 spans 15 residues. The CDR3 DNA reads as TGTGCCACCAGCAGAGATTGGTCAGCGTATCAGCCCCAGCATTTT. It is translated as CATSRDWSAYQPQHF.

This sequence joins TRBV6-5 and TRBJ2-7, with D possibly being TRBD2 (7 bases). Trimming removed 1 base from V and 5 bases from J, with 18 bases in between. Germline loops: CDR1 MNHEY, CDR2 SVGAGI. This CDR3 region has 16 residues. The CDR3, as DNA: TGTGCCAGCAGTTACTTTGGGGGGGCGGCTTCTAACGAGCAGTACTTC. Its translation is CASSYFGGAASNEQYF.

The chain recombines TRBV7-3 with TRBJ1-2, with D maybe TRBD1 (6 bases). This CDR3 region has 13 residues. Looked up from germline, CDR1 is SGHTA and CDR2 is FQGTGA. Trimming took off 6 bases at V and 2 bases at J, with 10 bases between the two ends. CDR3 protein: CASSPDSNYGYTF. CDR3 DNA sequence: TGTGCCAGCAGTCCGGACAGCAACTATGGCTACACCTTC.

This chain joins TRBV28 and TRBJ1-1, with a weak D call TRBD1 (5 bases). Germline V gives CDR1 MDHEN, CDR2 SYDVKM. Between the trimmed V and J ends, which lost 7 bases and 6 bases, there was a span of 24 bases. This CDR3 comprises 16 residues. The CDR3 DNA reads TGTGCCAGCATCCTCCGGGTTACAGGCGCCTCCCCTGAAGCTTTCTTT. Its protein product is CASILRVTGASPEAFF.

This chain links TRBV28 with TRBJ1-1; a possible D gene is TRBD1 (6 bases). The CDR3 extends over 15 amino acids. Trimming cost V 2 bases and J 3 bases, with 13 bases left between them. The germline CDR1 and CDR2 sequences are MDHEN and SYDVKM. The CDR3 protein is CASSLMDSGDTEAFF. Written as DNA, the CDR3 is TGTGCCAGCAGTTTAATGGACAGCGGTGACACTGAAGCTTTCTTT. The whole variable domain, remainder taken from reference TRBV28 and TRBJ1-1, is DVKVTQSSRYLVKRTGEKVFLECVQDMDHENMFWYRQDPGLGLRLIYFSYDVKMKEKGDIPEGYSVSREKKERFSLILESASTNQTSMYLCASSLMDSGDTEAFFGQGTRLTVV.

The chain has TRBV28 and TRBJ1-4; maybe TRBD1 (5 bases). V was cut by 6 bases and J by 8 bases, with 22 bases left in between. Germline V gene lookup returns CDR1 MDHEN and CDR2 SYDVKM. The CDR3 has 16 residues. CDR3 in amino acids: CASRPGGGNAEEKLFF. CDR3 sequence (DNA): TGTGCCAGCAGACCTGGGGGGGGGAACGCGGAAGAAAAACTGTTTTTT.

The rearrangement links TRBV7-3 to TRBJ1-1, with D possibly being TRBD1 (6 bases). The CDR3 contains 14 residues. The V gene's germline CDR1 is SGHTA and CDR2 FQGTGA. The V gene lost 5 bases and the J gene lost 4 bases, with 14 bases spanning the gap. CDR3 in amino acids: CASSPGHLSTEAFF. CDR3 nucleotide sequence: TGTGCCAGCAGCCCGGGACACCTTTCCACTGAAGCTTTCTTT.

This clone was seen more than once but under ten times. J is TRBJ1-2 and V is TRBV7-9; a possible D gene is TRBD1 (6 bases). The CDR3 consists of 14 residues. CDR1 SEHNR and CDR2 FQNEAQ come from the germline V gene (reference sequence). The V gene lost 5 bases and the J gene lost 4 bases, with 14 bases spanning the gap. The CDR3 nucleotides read TGTGCCAGCAGCAAACGACAGGAAAGCTATGGCTACACCTTC. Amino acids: CASSKRQESYGYTF.

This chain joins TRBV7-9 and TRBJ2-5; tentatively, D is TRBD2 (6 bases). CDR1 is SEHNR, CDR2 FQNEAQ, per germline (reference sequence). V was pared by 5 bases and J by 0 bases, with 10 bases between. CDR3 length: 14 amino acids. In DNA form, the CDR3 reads TGTGCCAGCAGCCCGGAGGGGTACCAAGAGACCCAGTACTTC. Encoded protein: CASSPEGYQETQYF. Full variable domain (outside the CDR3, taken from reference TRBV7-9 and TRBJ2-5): DTGVSQNPRHKITKRGQNVTFRCDPISEHNRLYWYRQTLGQGPEFLTYFQNEAQLEKSRLLSDRFSAERPKGSFSTLEIQRTEQGDSAMYLCASSPEGYQETQYFGPGTRLLVL.